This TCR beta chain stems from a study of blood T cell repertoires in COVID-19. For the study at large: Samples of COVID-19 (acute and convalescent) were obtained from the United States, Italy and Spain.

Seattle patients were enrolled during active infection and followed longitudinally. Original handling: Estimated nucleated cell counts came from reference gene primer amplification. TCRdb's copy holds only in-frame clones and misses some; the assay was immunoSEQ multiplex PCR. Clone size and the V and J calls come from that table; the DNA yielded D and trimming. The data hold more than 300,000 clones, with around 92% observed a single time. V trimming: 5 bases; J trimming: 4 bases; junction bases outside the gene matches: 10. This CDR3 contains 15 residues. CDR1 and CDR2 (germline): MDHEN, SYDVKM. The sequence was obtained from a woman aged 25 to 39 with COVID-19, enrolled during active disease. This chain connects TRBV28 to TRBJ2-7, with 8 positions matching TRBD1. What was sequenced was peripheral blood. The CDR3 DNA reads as TGTGCCAGCAGTCCAAGGACAGGGACCCTTTACGAGCAGTACGTC. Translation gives CASSPRTGTLYEQYV.